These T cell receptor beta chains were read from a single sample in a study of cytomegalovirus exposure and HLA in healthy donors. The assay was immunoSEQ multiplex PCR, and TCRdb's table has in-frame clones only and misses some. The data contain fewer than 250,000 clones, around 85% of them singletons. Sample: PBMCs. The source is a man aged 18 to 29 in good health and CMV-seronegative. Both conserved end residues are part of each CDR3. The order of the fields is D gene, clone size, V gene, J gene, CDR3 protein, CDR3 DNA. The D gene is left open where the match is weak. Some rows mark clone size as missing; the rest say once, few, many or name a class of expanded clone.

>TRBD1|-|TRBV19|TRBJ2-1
CASSRAGGSSYNEQFF
TGTGCCAGTAGTAGGGCAGGGGGTTCTTCCTACAATGAGCAGTTCTTC
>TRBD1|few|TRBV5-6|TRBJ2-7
CASSFGQGRVYEQYF
TGTGCCAGCAGCTTCGGACAGGGCCGGGTCTACGAGCAGTACTTC
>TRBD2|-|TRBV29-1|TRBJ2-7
CSVVGGLVSYEQYF
TGCAGCGTTGTGGGCGGACTAGTGTCCTACGAGCAGTACTTC
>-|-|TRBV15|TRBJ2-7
CATSRDPIDEQYF
TGTGCCACCAGCAGAGACCCAATAGACGAGCAGTACTTC
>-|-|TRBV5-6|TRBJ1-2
CASSLQVLGYTF
TGTGCCAGCAGCTTGCAGGTTCTGGGCTACACCTTC
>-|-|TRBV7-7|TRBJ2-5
CASSLGPGRETQYF
TGTGCTAGCAGCTTAGGTCCAGGGAGGGAGACCCAGTACTTC
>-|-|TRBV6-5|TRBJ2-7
CASSYAGQNYEQYF
TGTGCCAGCAGTTACGCGGGACAGAACTACGAGCAGTACTTC
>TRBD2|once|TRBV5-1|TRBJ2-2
CASSWRLAGANTGELFF
TGCGCCAGCAGCTGGCGACTAGCGGGGGCGAACACCGGGGAGCTGTTTTTT
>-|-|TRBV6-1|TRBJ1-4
CASSQGQLEKLFF
TGTGCCAGCAGCCAAGGACAGTTAGAAAAACTGTTTTTT
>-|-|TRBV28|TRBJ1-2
CASSFSGQAPLAGYTF
TGTGCCAGCAGTTTTAGCGGGCAGGCGCCTTTGGCCGGCTACACCTTC
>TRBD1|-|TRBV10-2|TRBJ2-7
CASSEQGTGEQYF
TGCGCCAGCAGTGAACAGGGGACCGGGGAGCAGTACTTC
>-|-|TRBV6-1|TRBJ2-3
CASSGRGQSTDTQYF
TGTGCCAGCAGTGGCAGGGGCCAGAGCACAGATACGCAGTATTTT
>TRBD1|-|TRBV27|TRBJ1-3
CASSRPGNRGTSGNTIYF
TGTGCCAGCAGCAGACCCGGGAACAGGGGAACCTCTGGAAACACCATATATTTT
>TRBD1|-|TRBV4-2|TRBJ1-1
CASSPSRDRDTEAFF
TGTGCCAGCAGCCCAAGCCGGGACAGGGACACTGAAGCTTTCTTT
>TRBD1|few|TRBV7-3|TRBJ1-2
CASGLRDREGYTF
TGTGCCTCAGGCCTCCGGGACAGGGAAGGCTACACCTTC
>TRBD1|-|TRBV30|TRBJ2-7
CAWSVLGTGLDEQYF
TGTGCCTGGAGTGTACTCGGGACAGGGCTAGACGAGCAGTACTTC
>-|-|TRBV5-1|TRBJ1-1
CASSHVQGNTEAFF
TGCGCCAGCAGCCACGTACAGGGGAACACTGAAGCTTTCTTT
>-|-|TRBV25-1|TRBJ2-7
CASEGGGAYEQYF
TGTGCCAGCGAAGGGGGTGGGGCCTACGAGCAGTACTTC
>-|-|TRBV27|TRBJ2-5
CASLQETQYF
TGTGCCAGCCTTCAAGAGACCCAGTACTTC
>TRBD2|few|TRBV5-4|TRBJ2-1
CASSSPGTSINEQFF
TGTGCCAGCAGCTCGCCCGGGACTAGTATCAATGAGCAGTTCTTC
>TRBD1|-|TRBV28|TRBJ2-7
CASSLGSPQGQGVSGTYEQYF
TGTGCCAGCAGTTTAGGGTCACCGCAAGGACAGGGGGTGTCGGGTACCTACGAGCAGTACTTC
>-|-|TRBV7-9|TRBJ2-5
CARDKVAQGDETQYF
TGTGCCAGGGATAAAGTAGCCCAGGGTGATGAGACCCAGTACTTC
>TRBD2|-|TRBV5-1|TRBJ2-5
CASSLDPSGLQETQYF
TGCGCCAGCAGCTTGGATCCTAGCGGGCTACAAGAGACCCAGTACTTC
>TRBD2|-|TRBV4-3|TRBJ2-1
CASSQRASGISYNEQFF
TGCGCCAGCAGCCAACGGGCTAGCGGGATCTCCTACAATGAGCAGTTCTTC
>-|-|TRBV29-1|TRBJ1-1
CSVRQDFTEAFF
TGCAGCGTCCGACAGGATTTCACTGAAGCTTTCTTT
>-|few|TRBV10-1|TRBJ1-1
CASSPSGAEKAFF
TGCGCCAGCAGTCCATCAGGGGCAGAAAAAGCTTTCTTT
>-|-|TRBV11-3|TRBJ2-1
CASSFPLAGEQFF
TGTGCCAGCAGCTTCCCCTTGGCGGGTGAGCAGTTCTTC
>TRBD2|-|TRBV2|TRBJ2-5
CASSEGAGEQYF
TGTGCCAGCAGTGAAGGGGCGGGGGAGCAGTACTTC
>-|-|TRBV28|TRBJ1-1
CASSDMTGNTEAFF
TGTGCCAGCAGTGACATGACAGGGAACACTGAAGCTTTCTTT
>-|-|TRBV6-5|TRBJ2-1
CASSYNPSSGDEQFF
TGTGCCAGCAGTTACAACCCTAGCTCGGGGGATGAGCAGTTCTTC
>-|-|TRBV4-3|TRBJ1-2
CASSLDPGEGYTF
TGCGCCAGCAGCCTAGACCCCGGGGAAGGCTACACCTTC
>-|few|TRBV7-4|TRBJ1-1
CASSLVRFLNTEAFF
TGTGCCAGCAGCTTAGTGAGGTTCTTGAACACTGAAGCTTTCTTT
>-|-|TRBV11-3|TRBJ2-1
CASSLGRAVSDNEQFF
TGTGCCAGCAGCTTAGGGAGGGCAGTTTCGGACAATGAGCAGTTCTTC
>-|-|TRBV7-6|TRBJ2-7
CASSPTRGATYEQYF
TGTGCCAGCAGCCCTACTCGGGGGGCTACCTACGAGCAGTACTTC
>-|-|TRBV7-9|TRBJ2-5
CASSGRLSNSLETQYF
TGTGCCAGCAGCGGTCGACTATCAAACTCCCTAGAGACCCAGTACTTC
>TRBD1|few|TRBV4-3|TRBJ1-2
CASSQAGQGRRGYTF
TGCGCCAGCAGCCAAGCCGGACAGGGACGGCGGGGCTACACCTTC
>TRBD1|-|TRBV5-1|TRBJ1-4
CASRGTGVEKLFF
TGCGCCAGCAGGGGGACAGGGGTTGAAAAACTGTTTTTT
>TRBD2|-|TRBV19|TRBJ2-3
CASSRGLRGGPDTQYF
TGTGCCAGTAGTAGGGGCTTGCGGGGGGGCCCTGATACGCAGTATTTT